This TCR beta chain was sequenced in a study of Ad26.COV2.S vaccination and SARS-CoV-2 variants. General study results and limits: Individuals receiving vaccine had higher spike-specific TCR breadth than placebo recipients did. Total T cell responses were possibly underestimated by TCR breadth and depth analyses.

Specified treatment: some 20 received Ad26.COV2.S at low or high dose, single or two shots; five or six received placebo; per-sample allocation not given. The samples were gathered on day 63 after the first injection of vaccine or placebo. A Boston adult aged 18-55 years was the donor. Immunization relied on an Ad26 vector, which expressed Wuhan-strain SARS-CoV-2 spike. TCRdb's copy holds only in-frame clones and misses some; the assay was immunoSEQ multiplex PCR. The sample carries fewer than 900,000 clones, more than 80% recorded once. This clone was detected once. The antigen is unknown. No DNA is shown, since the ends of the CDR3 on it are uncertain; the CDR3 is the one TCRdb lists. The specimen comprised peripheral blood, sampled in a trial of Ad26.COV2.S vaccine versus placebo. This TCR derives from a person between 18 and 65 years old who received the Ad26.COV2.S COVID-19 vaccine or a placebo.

The CDR3 sequence: CASSSSGVIREQFF. The J gene is TRBJ2-1, the V gene TRBV10-1; no DNA check was done on the table's D call, TRBD2. The CDR3 totals 14 residues, both ends included. Germline V gene data show CDR1 as WNHNN and CDR2 as SYGVQD (reference sequence).